The 15 T cell receptor beta chains listed next were all sequenced from one sample in a study of blood T cell repertoires in COVID-19. The assay was immunoSEQ multiplex PCR, and TCRdb's table has in-frame clones only and misses some. This sample has around 160,000 clones, with over 80% found just once. Sequences were obtained from peripheral blood. The receptors stem from a woman aged 40 to 50 with active or convalescent COVID-19.

This chain uses TRBV6-6 with TRBJ2-7; TRBD1 agrees at 7 bases. Trimming at V came to 2 bases and at J to 3 bases, leaving 4 bases not matched to a gene. This CDR3 region has 14 residues. CDR1 is MNHNY, CDR2 SVGAGI, per germline (reference sequence). The CDR3 loop reads CASSYGDRVYEQYF. Written as DNA, the CDR3 is TGTGCCAGCAGTTACGGGGACAGAGTCTACGAGCAGTACTTC.

This clone showed up just once. This chain uses TRBV7-2 with TRBJ1-1; TRBD1 aligns across 9 bases. The germline V gene has CDR1 SGHTA and CDR2 FQGNSA. V gave up 4 bases and J gave up 7 bases; unmatched junction bases: 10. There are 15 residues in the CDR3. The CDR3 DNA follows: TGTGCCAGCAGCTCACCGGGACAGGGACTAAGTGAAGCTTTCTTT. Protein sequence: CASSSPGQGLSEAFF. The full variable domain, its missing parts supplied by reference TRBV7-2 and TRBJ1-1, is GAGVSQSPSNKVTEKGKDVELRCDPISGHTALYWYRQSLGQGLEFLIYFQGNSAPDKSGLPSDRFSAERTGGSVSTLTIQRTQQEDSAVYLCASSSPGQGLSEAFFGQGTRLTVV.

Written as DNA, the CDR3 is TGTGCCAGCAGCTTGGGAGCCGGACAGGGGGCCCCTAATGAAAAACTGTTTTTT. Encoded protein: CASSLGAGQGAPNEKLFF. The gene calls are TRBV5-4 and TRBJ1-4; TRBD1 aligns across 11 bases. With V trimmed by 0 bases and J by 3 bases, 7 bases remained unmatched. CDR3 length: 18 amino acids. Germline V gene lookup returns CDR1 SGHNT and CDR2 YYREEE (reference sequence).

This clone was picked up one time. The chain uses TRBV19 and TRBJ1-1, with D maybe TRBD1 (5 bases). The CDR3 spans 16 residues. Trimming shortened V by 3 bases and J by 0 bases, and 14 bases separated the two germline ends. In germline, CDR1 is LNHDA, CDR2 SQIVND (reference sequence). In DNA form, the CDR3 reads TGTGCCAGTAGTATCGGAGGGGCCCCCATGAACACTGAAGCTTTCTTT. This sequence encodes CASSIGGAPMNTEAFF.

V usage is TRBV6-5 and J usage is TRBJ1-1, with no clear D. The ends were cut back, 0 bases at V and 8 bases at J, with 10 bases in the middle. The CDR3 runs to 13 residues. Germline CDR1 reads MNHEY; CDR2 reads SVGAGI. CDR3 amino acids: CASSYSETAEAFF. The CDR3 coding sequence is TGTGCCAGCAGTTACTCCGAGACTGCGGAAGCTTTCTTT.

The CDR3 region has the DNA TGTGCCAGCAGCAACTACAGGAGTAAGAACACTGAAGCTTTCTTT. Translated, it gives CASSNYRSKNTEAFF. The chain recombines TRBV6-5 with TRBJ1-1; TRBD1 is a possible D gene (5 bases). This CDR3 has 15 amino acids. Germline values: CDR1 MNHEY, CDR2 SVGAGI. Trimming left V 6 bases short and J 1 base short, with 15 bases between.

The chain uses TRBV5-5 and TRBJ1-2; maybe TRBD1 (5 bases). V shed 4 bases and J shed 4 bases, with 14 bases lying between them. The CDR3 runs to 14 residues. Looked up from germline, CDR1 is SGHKS and CDR2 is YYEKEE (reference sequence). DNA for the CDR3: TGTGCCAGCAGCCCAACCCGGGGGAGCTATGGCTACACCTTC. This translates into CASSPTRGSYGYTF.

V and J are TRBV6-5 and TRBJ2-7; maybe TRBD2 (6 bases). The V and J ends lost 6 bases and 3 bases respectively, with 12 bases between them. The germline V gene has CDR1 MNHEY and CDR2 SVGAGI. This CDR3 has 13 amino acids. The CDR3 region has the DNA TGTGCCAGCAGGGGGGGTGGCGGCTACGAGCAGTACTTC. Protein product: CASRGGGGYEQYF.

V and J are TRBV5-6 and TRBJ1-2; 10 bases align to TRBD1. The CDR3 length is 16 residues. The J segment lost 5 bases and the V segment lost 0 bases, leaving 7 bases of the junction unmatched. CDR1 and CDR2 (germline): SGHDT, YYEEEE. The CDR3 DNA sequence: TGTGCCAGCAGCTTGGCCGTCGGGACAGGGGAGTATGGCTACACCTTC. Translating it yields CASSLAVGTGEYGYTF.

This chain links TRBV7-9 with TRBJ2-3; 12 bases match TRBD2. V lost 2 bases and J lost 4; bases outside the gene matches: 13. Germline V gives CDR1 SEHNR, CDR2 FQNEAQ (reference sequence). The CDR3 runs to 19 residues. In nucleotides, the CDR3 is TGTGCCAGCAGCTTAAGGCCATCGACTAGCGGGAGAGGTTCAGATACGCAGTATTTT. Translated: CASSLRPSTSGRGSDTQYF.

This chain connects TRBV28 to TRBJ1-6; D remains ambiguous. V lost 6 bases and J 6 bases, leaving 12 bases between the germline ends. In germline, CDR1 is MDHEN, CDR2 SYDVKM. The CDR3 runs to 14 residues. The DNA for the CDR3 is TGTGCCAGCAGCCCACTTCGCGGTAATTCACCCCTCCACTTT. As protein: CASSPLRGNSPLHF.

J is TRBJ1-3 and V is TRBV5-1; D not resolved. The germline CDR1 and CDR2 sequences are SGHRS and YFSETQ. V shed 0 bases and J shed 0 bases, with 10 bases lying between them. The CDR3 sequence is 16 residues long. The CDR3 region is CASSLAVGVSGNTIYF. The CDR3 DNA sequence: TGCGCCAGCAGCTTGGCGGTCGGGGTCTCTGGAAACACCATATATTTT.

J is TRBJ1-3 and V is TRBV2, with D maybe TRBD1 (6 bases). The CDR3 is 16 amino acids. CDR1 SNHLY and CDR2 FYNNEI come from the germline V gene. V was pared by 7 bases and J by 0 bases, with 16 bases between. The chain's CDR3 is CASTLLRGFSGNTIYF. DNA of the CDR3: TGTGCCAGCACCCTACTCAGGGGTTTCTCTGGAAACACCATATATTTT.

This clone occurred once. The chain combines TRBV11-2 with TRBJ2-7, with D possibly TRBD1 on 5 matching bases. The germline CDR1 and CDR2 sequences are SGHAT and FQNNGV. V lost 3 bases and J 3 bases, leaving 6 bases between the germline ends. The CDR3 runs 12 residues. The CDR3 protein is CASSLTVYEQYF. The CDR3 coding sequence is TGTGCCAGCAGCTTGACAGTCTACGAGCAGTACTTC.

The rearrangement links TRBV2 to TRBJ2-7; 14 bases match TRBD2. Germline lookup yields CDR1 SNHLY and CDR2 FYNNEI. CDR3 length equals 17 residues. J was trimmed by 4 bases and V by 8 bases; bases with no gene match: 13. CDR3 nucleotides: TGTGCCAGCTCACCGGTCCGACTAGCGGGAGGGATTTACGAGCAGTACTTC. Protein sequence: CASSPVRLAGGIYEQYF.